One and the same sample provided the 25 T cell receptor beta chains below, sequenced in a study of blood T cell repertoires in COVID-19. Profiling relied on immunoSEQ multiplex PCR, and the TCRdb table lists in-frame clones only, not all of them. The data show about 77,000 clones, 75% to 85% seen once. The sample taken for sequencing was peripheral blood. These TCRs come from a woman aged 70-85 years with acute or convalescent COVID-19.

The gene calls are TRBV7-9 and TRBJ2-5; a weak D match, TRBD1 (6 bases). Germline V gene data show CDR1 as SEHNR and CDR2 as FQNEAQ (reference sequence). The V gene lost 5 bases and the J gene lost 4 bases, with 17 bases spanning the gap. This CDR3 is built from 15 residues. CDR3 residues: CASSPLGHSAETQYF. As DNA, the CDR3 is TGTGCCAGCAGCCCCCTGGGACATTCGGCAGAGACCCAGTACTTC.

The J gene is TRBJ2-7, the V gene TRBV11-2, with 9 nucleotides matching TRBD2. Germline trimming cut 2 bases from V and 4 bases from J; bases unmatched to any gene: 9. Germline assignment: CDR1 SGHAT and CDR2 FQNNGV. CDR3 size: 16 residues. The CDR3 DNA is TGTGCCAGCAGCTTATTAGCGGGGGCCTCTATTTACGAGCAGTACTTC. Translation: CASSLLAGASIYEQYF. The full variable domain, completed using reference TRBV11-2 and TRBJ2-7, is EAGVAQSPRYKIIEKRQSVAFWCNPISGHATLYWYQQILGQGPKLLIQFQNNGVVDDSQLPKDRFSAERLKGVDSTLKIQPAKLEDSAVYLCASSLLAGASIYEQYFGPGTRLTVT.

The chain employs TRBV2 and TRBJ2-5; D gene ambiguous. Germline V gene lookup returns CDR1 SNHLY and CDR2 FYNNEI. The germline V and J ends were trimmed by 4 bases and 0 bases, with 9 bases remaining between them. The CDR3 spans 14 residues. The CDR3: CASSVWQDQETQYF. The DNA of the CDR3 is TGTGCCAGCAGTGTATGGCAGGACCAAGAGACCCAGTACTTC.

This chain joins TRBV6-2 or TRBV6-3 and TRBJ2-3; 8 positions match TRBD2. Germline CDR1 reads MNHEY; CDR2 reads SVGEGT. Trimming at V came to 1 base and at J to 1 base, leaving 4 bases not matched to a gene. The CDR3 is 16 residues long. CDR3 sequence (DNA): TGTGCCAGCAGTTACTACGGGGGGGGAGGCACAGATACGCAGTATTTT. Its protein is CASSYYGGGGTDTQYF.

This chain uses TRBV5-8 with TRBJ1-5, with 8 positions matching TRBD1. The CDR3 sequence is 14 residues long. Unmatched junction bases numbered 7, after V lost 4 bases and J lost 7 bases. Per germline, CDR1 SGHTS and CDR2 YDEGEE. The CDR3 loop reads CASSATGVEQPQHF. CDR3 sequence (DNA): TGTGCCAGCAGCGCGACAGGGGTTGAACAGCCCCAGCATTTT.

This chain connects TRBV5-1 to TRBJ1-2; 7 nucleotides agree with TRBD1. The CDR3 loop spans 14 amino acids. Trimming took 2 bases from V and 5 from J; bases not matched to a gene: 6. From germline, CDR1 is SGHRS and CDR2 YFSETQ. CDR3 amino acids: CASSFRQGVYGYTF. The CDR3 DNA reads as TGCGCCAGCAGCTTCAGACAGGGAGTTTATGGCTACACCTTC.

CDR3 sequence (DNA): TGTGCCAGTAGTATGGGCAGGGGGCCCCCCGCAACTAATGAAAAACTGTTTTTT. Its protein product is CASSMGRGPPATNEKLFF. The chain joins TRBV19 to TRBJ1-4; 8 bases are a match to TRBD1. Germline values: CDR1 LNHDA, CDR2 SQIVND (reference sequence). The CDR3 is made up of 18 amino acids. Trimming cost V 3 bases and J 0 bases; bases outside gene matches: 9.

The chain carries TRBV4-2 and TRBJ2-5; 10 bases fit TRBD2. With 0 bases clipped from V and 5 bases from J, the junction kept 12 bases outside the gene matches. The CDR3 extends over 18 amino acids. The germline CDR1 and CDR2 sequences are LGHNA and YNFKEQ. CDR3 protein: CASSQDLFSGGDRETQYF. CDR3 DNA sequence: TGTGCCAGCAGCCAAGACCTGTTCAGCGGGGGGGATCGGGAGACCCAGTACTTC.

This clone was found a few times. This chain joins TRBV9 and TRBJ1-1; D remains unclear. Germline-derived CDR1 and CDR2 are SGDLS and YYNGEE. There are 16 residues in the CDR3. Trimming shortened V by 4 bases and J by 1 base, and 17 bases separated the two germline ends. The CDR3 DNA reads TGTGCCAGCAGCCAAACCGGAGGGATGGAGAACACTGAAGCTTTCTTT. This sequence encodes CASSQTGGMENTEAFF.

CDR3 DNA: TGTGCCAGCAGCCAAGTTACATCTAGGGATACGCAGTATTTT. This translates into CASSQVTSRDTQYF. The chain employs TRBV14 and TRBJ2-3; D remains ambiguous. This CDR3 has 14 residues. V gave up 1 base and J gave up 6 bases, with 11 bases separating them. CDR1 and CDR2 from the germline V gene are SGHDN and FVKESK.

The V gene is TRBV27, the J gene TRBJ2-1, with D uncertain. The germline V gene has CDR1 MNHEY and CDR2 SMNVEV (reference sequence). Trimming took 6 bases from V and 1 from J, leaving 7 bases between them. This CDR3 is 13 amino acids long. CDR3 residues: CASSPGSYNEQFF. The CDR3 DNA follows: TGTGCCAGCAGCCCCGGTTCCTACAATGAGCAGTTCTTC.

The gene calls are TRBV2 and TRBJ1-6; 9 bases are a match to TRBD1. Losses at the gene ends were 5 bases for V and 10 bases for J; bases not matched to a gene: 6. CDR3 length: 14 amino acids. CDR1 and CDR2 from the germline V gene are SNHLY and FYNNEI. The CDR3 DNA follows: TGTGCCAGCAGTTCGGGACAGGGCTGGTCACCCCTCCACTTT. Translation gives CASSSGQGWSPLHF.

CDR3 sequence (DNA): TGTGCCACCAGTGATCCAACAGAGTCCACTGAAGCTTTCTTT. Residues: CATSDPTESTEAFF. The V call is TRBV24-1, the J call TRBJ1-1; no firm D call. Trimming took 3 bases from V and 4 from J, leaving 11 bases between them. The CDR3 is made up of 14 amino acids. CDR1 KGHDR and CDR2 SFDVKD come from the germline V gene.

The rearrangement uses TRBV4-1 and TRBJ1-4; the D is unclear. This CDR3 contains 15 residues. V was shortened by 4 bases and J by 0 bases, with 9 bases between the two germline ends. Germline V gene data show CDR1 as MGHRA and CDR2 as YSYEKL. The CDR3 sequence is CASSREAATNEKLFF. For the CDR3, the DNA is TGCGCCAGCAGCCGCGAGGCTGCAACTAATGAAAAACTGTTTTTT.

The J gene is TRBJ1-1, the V gene TRBV13; unclear D gene. The CDR3 totals 14 residues. Germline V CDR1 and CDR2: PRHDT, FYEKMQ (reference sequence). Deletions cut 4 bases from V and 10 bases from J, with 19 bases between. Here the CDR3 reads CASSSPIQALGAFF. CDR3 nucleotide sequence: TGTGCCAGCAGCTCGCCAATCCAGGCTCTTGGAGCTTTCTTT. The full variable domain, with the rest looked up from reference TRBV13 and TRBJ1-1, is AAGVIQSPRHLIKEKRETATLKCYPIPRHDTVYWYQQGPGQDPQFLISFYEKMQSDKGSIPDRFSAQQFSDYHSELNMSSLELGDSALYFCASSSPIQALGAFFGQGTRLTVV.

The chain employs TRBV5-1 and TRBJ2-5; TRBD1 might be the D (7 bases). V was clipped by 5 bases and J by 4 bases, with 18 bases between them. CDR1 is SGHRS and CDR2 is YFSETQ in the germline V gene. The CDR3 spans 15 residues. This CDR3 reads CASRAASGGLETQYF. In nucleotides, the CDR3 is TGCGCCAGCAGGGCGGCCTCAGGGGGGTTAGAGACCCAGTACTTC. The whole variable domain, filled in from reference TRBV5-1 and TRBJ2-5, reads KAGVTQTPRYLIKTRGQQVTLSCSPISGHRSVSWYQQTPGQGLQFLFEYFSETQRNKGNFPGRFSGRQFSNSRSEMNVSTLELGDSALYLCASRAASGGLETQYFGPGTRLLVL.

The CDR3 protein is CASSTSGQPTTGELFF. DNA for the CDR3: TGTGCCAGCAGCACATCGGGACAGCCTACCACCGGGGAGCTGTTTTTT. The V and J genes are TRBV11-2 and TRBJ2-2; 7 bases line up with TRBD1. Looked up from germline, CDR1 is SGHAT and CDR2 is FQNNGV. Trimming removed 5 bases from V and 4 bases from J; junction bases left unmatched: 10. The CDR3 length is 16 residues.

This clone showed up just once. Mismatch with germline at one junction end may stem from a read error. The J gene is TRBJ1-6, the V gene TRBV6-1; 8 bases are shared with TRBD1. This CDR3 is built from 13 residues. Germline values: CDR1 MNHNS, CDR2 SASEGT. The CDR3 region has the DNA TGTGCCAGCAGTGAAATGTTGGACAGGGTTCTGGACTTT. Translated: CASSEMLDRVLDF.

This clone has more than one count but fewer than ten. The chain has TRBV10-2 and TRBJ1-1; D not certain. Deletions cut 8 bases from V and 8 bases from J, with 21 bases between. The CDR3 is made up of 14 amino acids. Germline V CDR1 and CDR2: WSHSY, SAAADI. The CDR3 bases are TGCGCCAGCTTCGACGGCCTCCTAGGAACCGAAGCTTTCTTT. This codes for CASFDGLLGTEAFF.

The chain has TRBV2 and TRBJ1-5; D call uncertain. In germline, CDR1 is SNHLY, CDR2 FYNNEI. This CDR3 spans 16 amino acids. Trimming removed 6 bases at V and 0 bases at J, with 15 bases between. CDR3 residues: CASSPRGSNSNQPQHF. The CDR3 DNA follows: TGTGCCAGCAGCCCCCGCGGCTCGAATAGCAATCAGCCCCAGCATTTT.

V usage is TRBV6-5 and J usage is TRBJ1-2, with D possibly TRBD1 on 5 matching bases. With 7 bases removed from V and 2 bases from J, the gap between germline ends came to 14 bases. Germline loops: CDR1 MNHEY, CDR2 SVGAGI. The CDR3 runs 14 residues. CDR3 DNA sequence: TGTGCCAGCACACGGGGGTGGACGAACTATGGCTACACCTTC. Its translation: CASTRGWTNYGYTF.

The genes are TRBV7-9 and TRBJ2-1; possible D gene TRBD2, 6 bases. The V gene lost 5 bases and the J gene lost 6 bases, with 17 bases spanning the gap. CDR3 size: 15 residues. CDR1 is SEHNR and CDR2 is FQNEAQ in the germline V gene (reference sequence). CDR3 DNA: TGTGCCAGCAGCGGTGCCGGGACTCCAGGCAATGAGCAGTTCTTC. Amino acids: CASSGAGTPGNEQFF.

The chain employs TRBV11-2 and TRBJ2-1; 9 bases line up with TRBD2. V lost 1 base and J lost 7; bases outside the gene matches: 8. The CDR3 length is 16 residues. CDR1 SGHAT and CDR2 FQNNGV come from the germline V gene. The CDR3 DNA is TGTGCCAGCAGCTTAGCCCAAGCGGGGGGTTTGAATGAGCAGTTCTTC. This codes for CASSLAQAGGLNEQFF.

The V gene is TRBV10-3, the J gene TRBJ2-1; TRBD2 matches at 7 bases. Trimming took 0 bases from V and 7 from J; bases not matched to a gene: 9. The CDR3 is 16 amino acids. Germline V gene lookup returns CDR1 ENHRY and CDR2 SYGVKD. CDR3 DNA sequence: TGTGCCATCAGTGAGTCCCAACTAGCGACGGGGAATGAGCAGTTCTTC. It is translated as CAISESQLATGNEQFF.

This chain connects TRBV21-1 to TRBJ2-2; the D call of TRBD1 is as the table states it, not checked on the DNA. TRBV21-1 has pseudogene status. The CDR3 covers 18 residues. CDR3 DNA sequence: TGTGCCAGCAGCATTGAGCGTCAACAGGGTTCGAACACCGGGGAGCTGTTTTTT. Protein product: CASSIERQQGSNTGELFF.